The 27 T cell receptor beta chains below all came from one sample that was sequenced in a study of T cells in Graves' hyperthyroidism and ophthalmopathy. Regions amplified from RNA transcripts were the TCR beta CDR3 regions. The HTBI primer set drove a first-round RT-PCR of the TCR CDR3. MiXCR, run by TCRdb on the multiplex PCR reads, gives a single entry per CDR3 protein. The sample shows over 500,000 distinct CDR3 sequences, approximately 48% of them seen only once. Sequenced: peripheral blood or thyroid tissue (not recorded which). Every receptor here comes from an adult woman with Graves' disease, either hyperthyroidism or ophthalmopathy (not recorded which).

This rearrangement joins TRBV4-1 to TRBJ1-2; no definite D call. V was cut by 0 bases and J by 7 bases, with 21 bases left in between. The CDR3 is 17 residues long. Germline lookup yields CDR1 MGHRA and CDR2 YSYEKL. The CDR3 region has the DNA TGCGCCAGCAGCCAAGATATTGGTGTGAAGGGTTCCGGTGGCTACACCTTC. This sequence encodes CASSQDIGVKGSGGYTF.

V usage is TRBV7-9 and J usage is TRBJ1-4, with 7 bases lining up with TRBD1. This CDR3 contains 16 residues. The germline gives CDR1 SEHNR, CDR2 FQNEAQ (reference sequence). The trim removed 6 bases at V and 0 bases at J, leaving 7 bases unmatched. The CDR3 sequence: CASRRDRTATNEKLFF. DNA for the CDR3: TGTGCCAGCAGACGGGACAGAACCGCAACTAATGAAAAACTGTTTTTT.

The sample holds many counts of this clonotype. This rearrangement joins TRBV20-1 to TRBJ1-5, with D hard to call. The CDR3 runs 12 residues. From germline, CDR1 is DFQATT and CDR2 SNEGSKA (reference sequence). V was cut by 3 bases and J by 4 bases, with 7 bases left in between. DNA of the CDR3: TGCAGTGCTAGTTGGCGGAATCAGCCCCAGCATTTT. Its translation is CSASWRNQPQHF.

This clonotype was recorded at least ten times. This chain connects TRBV5-1 to TRBJ1-2; D unresolved. Germline assignment: CDR1 SGHRS and CDR2 YFSETQ. The CDR3 sequence is 17 residues long. The V end was cut by 0 bases, the J end by 3 bases, with 18 bases between. The CDR3 DNA reads as TGCGCCAGCAGCTTGGCCGGCCTGGCGAGTGCGGACTATGGCTACACCTTC. This sequence encodes CASSLAGLASADYGYTF.

This clonotype was observed at least ten times. The chain carries TRBV7-2 and TRBJ2-2; D gene ambiguous. The length of the CDR3 is 15 residues. CDR1 and CDR2 (germline): SGHTA, FQGNSA. Trimming stripped 5 bases from V and 0 bases from J, with 10 bases between. The CDR3 loop is CASSLSYTNTGELFF. CDR3 bases: TGTGCCAGCAGCCTGAGCTATACGAACACCGGGGAGCTGTTTTTT. Supplemented by reference TRBV7-2 and TRBJ2-2, the full variable domain reads GAGVSQSPSNKVTEKGKDVELRCDPISGHTALYWYRQSLGQGLEFLIYFQGNSAPDKSGLPSDRFSAERTGGSVSTLTIQRTQQEDSAVYLCASSLSYTNTGELFFGEGSRLTVL.

This clonotype was recorded at least ten times. This chain links TRBV20-1 with TRBJ2-2, with 7 positions matching TRBD2. V trimming: 6 bases; J trimming: 2 bases; junction bases outside the gene matches: 6. The length of the CDR3 is 14 residues. From germline, CDR1 is DFQATT and CDR2 SNEGSKA (reference sequence). CDR3 DNA: TGCAGTGCCCTCGGGACTATCAACACCGGGGAGCTGTTTTTT. Translating gives CSALGTINTGELFF.

The rearrangement joins TRBV7-2 to TRBJ1-1; D is perhaps TRBD1 (6 bases). Germline V lookup: CDR1 SGHTA, CDR2 FQGNSA. This CDR3 is built from 13 residues. V lost 4 bases to trimming and J lost 8 bases, with 14 bases between them. The CDR3 loop is CASSSGGTTEAFF. Written as DNA, the CDR3 is TGTGCCAGCAGCTCGGGTGGGACAACGGAAGCTTTCTTT. The variable domain in full, completed from reference TRBV7-2 and TRBJ1-1, reads GAGVSQSPSNKVTEKGKDVELRCDPISGHTALYWYRQSLGQGLEFLIYFQGNSAPDKSGLPSDRFSAERTGGSVSTLTIQRTQQEDSAVYLCASSSGGTTEAFFGQGTRLTVV.

The gene calls are TRBV24-1 and TRBJ1-2; D gene unclear. The germline V gene has CDR1 KGHDR and CDR2 SFDVKD. The CDR3 runs to 14 residues. Between the trimmed V and J ends, which lost 4 bases and 2 bases, there was a span of 10 bases. CDR3: CATSDSTPNYGYTF. The CDR3 DNA follows: TGTGCCACCAGTGACTCGACACCAAACTATGGCTACACCTTC.

The chain carries TRBV24-1 and TRBJ2-7; 7 bases are a match to TRBD2. The CDR3 runs 14 residues. Trimming took 1 base from V and 6 from J; bases not matched to a gene: 5. Germline V gene data show CDR1 as KGHDR and CDR2 as SFDVKD. The CDR3 reads CATSDLKASGEQYF. The CDR3 bases are TGTGCCACCAGTGATTTAAAGGCTAGCGGCGAGCAGTACTTC.

This clonotype has a count of ten or more. The V gene is TRBV6-2 or TRBV6-3, the J gene TRBJ2-7; 10 bases fit TRBD2. After removal of 8 bases from V and 2 bases from J, the junction contained 3 bases not matched to a gene. CDR3 size: 13 residues. CDR1 MNHEY and CDR2 SVGEGT come from the germline V gene. CDR3 in amino acids: CASHLAGAYEQYF. The CDR3 coding sequence is TGTGCCAGCCACCTAGCGGGAGCCTACGAGCAGTACTTC.

This clonotype has at least ten counts. The chain couples TRBV6-1 to TRBJ1-5; D remains ambiguous. Germline lookup yields CDR1 MNHNS and CDR2 SASEGT. Deletions cut 6 bases from V and 1 base from J, with 19 bases between. There are 17 residues in the CDR3. CDR3 protein: CASRLFDNVVSNQPQHF. The CDR3 DNA reads TGTGCCAGCAGACTCTTTGACAACGTTGTAAGCAATCAGCCCCAGCATTTT.

The V and J genes are TRBV7-6 and TRBJ2-3; D remains ambiguous. The CDR3 consists of 16 residues. Germline CDR1 reads SGHVS; CDR2 reads FNYEAQ. Trimming left V 5 bases short and J 2 bases short, with 17 bases between. CDR3 protein: CASSQGLRHPTDTQYF. In DNA, the CDR3 is TGTGCCAGCAGCCAAGGATTGCGACACCCCACAGATACGCAGTATTTT.

Only a few counts were recorded for this clonotype. This rearrangement joins TRBV15 to TRBJ1-1, with TRBD1 matching over 7 bases. This CDR3 has 15 residues. V shed 0 bases, J shed 12 bases, and the junction held 13 bases outside the gene matches. Germline CDR1 is LNHNV and CDR2 is YYDKDF (reference sequence). The DNA for the CDR3 is TGTGCCACCAGCAGAGATGCGAGACAGGGCTCGAGAACTTTCTTT. Translation gives CATSRDARQGSRTFF.

The chain joins TRBV11-2 to TRBJ1-6, with TRBD1 matching over 8 bases. The CDR3 consists of 14 residues. J was trimmed by 9 bases and V by 5 bases; bases with no gene match: 6. Germline assignment: CDR1 SGHAT and CDR2 FQNNGV. The CDR3 loop reads CASSLGTGPSPLHF. The CDR3 DNA follows: TGTGCCAGCAGCCTAGGGACAGGTCCTTCACCCCTCCACTTT.

This clonotype was observed at least ten times. The gene calls are TRBV20-1 and TRBJ2-2; TRBD1 matches 9 bases. The V and J ends lost 6 bases and 7 bases, in that order; junction bases with no gene match: 9. CDR1 and CDR2 from the germline V gene are DFQATT and SNEGSKA (reference sequence). The CDR3 extends over 14 amino acids. The CDR3 reads CSATGTGFVGELFF. Written as DNA, the CDR3 is TGCAGTGCCACCGGGACAGGGTTTGTCGGGGAGCTGTTTTTT.

This rearrangement joins TRBV7-9 to TRBJ1-4; weak D call: TRBD1 (5 bases). V was cut by 7 bases and J by 3 bases, with 15 bases left in between. Germline CDR1 SEHNR, CDR2 FQNEAQ (reference sequence). There are 15 residues in the CDR3. Here the CDR3 DNA reads TGTGCCAGCATAGCCAGGGCTACGTCTAATGAAAAACTGTTTTTT. Protein: CASIARATSNEKLFF.

This clonotype occurred once. The chain uses TRBV10-1 and TRBJ2-7; TRBD2 matches at 10 bases. The CDR3 has 14 residues. Per the germline V gene, CDR1 is WNHNN and CDR2 is SYGVQD (reference sequence). After removal of 4 bases from V and 7 bases from J, the junction contained 7 bases not matched to a gene. The CDR3 loop is CASSGTLAGDEQYF. Written as DNA, the CDR3 is TGCGCCAGCAGTGGAACTCTAGCGGGAGATGAGCAGTACTTC.

V is TRBV4-2 and J is TRBJ1-4; D remains ambiguous. The CDR3 runs 16 residues. CDR1 is LGHNA and CDR2 is YNFKEQ in the germline V gene. Deletions cut 1 base from V and 0 bases from J, with 9 bases between. CDR3 nucleotides: TGTGCCAGCAGCCAAGGGGCCGGCGCAACTAATGAAAAACTGTTTTTT. It translates to CASSQGAGATNEKLFF.

This clonotype showed up many times. CDR3 sequence reads: CSATTSAIIRETQYF. CDR3 DNA: TGCAGTGCTACGACTAGCGCGATCATCAGGGAGACCCAGTACTTC. This chain links TRBV20-1 with TRBJ2-5; 8 nucleotides line up with TRBD2. With 4 bases clipped from V and 5 bases from J, the junction kept 12 bases outside the gene matches. Germline loops: CDR1 DFQATT, CDR2 SNEGSKA (reference sequence). CDR3 length equals 15 residues.

The chain has TRBV29-1 and TRBJ1-6, with D tentatively TRBD1 (5 bases). V lost 7 bases and J 9 bases, leaving 19 bases between the germline ends. The V gene's germline CDR1 is SQVTM and CDR2 ANQGSEA. This CDR3 has 14 amino acids. CDR3 in DNA: TGCAGCGCTAGATATGGGACCCGGGGTTCACCCCTCCACTTT. This codes for CSARYGTRGSPLHF.

The V and J genes are TRBV29-1 and TRBJ1-2; perhaps TRBD1 as D (5 bases). Trimming cost V 6 bases and J 0 bases, with 11 bases left between them. This CDR3 has 13 amino acids. Germline V CDR1 and CDR2: SQVTM, ANQGSEA. The CDR3 loop reads CSVPQASNYGYTF. The CDR3 bases are TGCAGCGTACCACAGGCTTCTAACTATGGCTACACCTTC.

The rearrangement links TRBV2 to TRBJ1-2, with TRBD1 matching 11 bases. CDR1 is SNHLY, CDR2 FYNNEI, per germline. The CDR3 spans 14 residues. V was clipped by 6 bases and J by 8 bases; unmatched bases: 8. The CDR3 nucleotides are TGTGCCAGCAGGGACAGGGGGCAGGGGGGAGGCTACACCTTC. Translated, it gives CASRDRGQGGGYTF.

This clonotype appeared many times. J is TRBJ1-4 and V is TRBV9; TRBD1 aligns across 7 bases. This CDR3 is 16 amino acids long. V lost 3 bases to trimming and J lost 0 bases; unmatched junction nucleotides: 5. CDR1 and CDR2 (germline): SGDLS, YYNGEE. CDR3: CASSDRQGATNEKLFF. The CDR3 DNA sequence: TGTGCCAGCAGCGACAGACAGGGCGCAACTAATGAAAAACTGTTTTTT.

The chain combines TRBV12-3 or TRBV12-4 with TRBJ1-4, with a weak D call TRBD1 (5 bases). The CDR3 runs to 12 residues. V was cut by 5 bases and J by 14 bases, with 15 bases left in between. In DNA, the CDR3 is TGTGCCAGCAGTGGTCTGACAGCGGCCCTGTTTTTT. It is translated as CASSGLTAALFF.

This clonotype was recorded at least ten times. This chain links TRBV10-3 with TRBJ1-5; 8 bases are shared with TRBD1. The V gene's germline CDR1 is ENHRY and CDR2 SYGVKD. J was trimmed by 4 bases and V by 4 bases; bases with no gene match: 6. The CDR3 consists of 15 residues. Here the CDR3 reads CAISGSGQANQPQHF. The CDR3 coding sequence is TGTGCCATCAGTGGATCGGGACAGGCAAATCAGCCCCAGCATTTT.

The DNA for the CDR3 is TGCAGCGTTGCACCCGGGACTAGCGGATACAATGAGCAGTTCTTC. Translating gives CSVAPGTSGYNEQFF. The chain is built from TRBV29-1 and TRBJ2-1; 11 bases agree with TRBD2. The CDR3 is 15 amino acids. The trim removed 4 bases at V and 4 bases at J, leaving 6 bases unmatched. Germline loops: CDR1 SQVTM, CDR2 ANQGSEA.

The table lists this clonotype with a few counts. The chain uses TRBV7-2 and TRBJ2-5; 7 bases fit TRBD2. V lost 11 bases to trimming and J lost 2 bases; unmatched junction nucleotides: 11. This CDR3 spans 14 amino acids. From germline, CDR1 is SGHTA and CDR2 FQGNSA. In nucleotides, the CDR3 is TGTGCCTCCTCGCGGGCTAGCGGACAAGAGACCCAGTACTTC. It translates to CASSRASGQETQYF.